The next 26 T cell receptor beta chains were all read from a single sample in a study of cytomegalovirus exposure and HLA in healthy donors. Generated by immunoSEQ multiplex PCR, the TCRdb table keeps only in-frame clones and is missing some. The table shows 170,000 or so clones, with around 82% occurring only once. Sequenced material: PBMCs. The receptors were sampled from a woman between 18 and 30 years old in good health and CMV-seropositive.

In nucleotides, the CDR3 is TGTGCCAGCAGTTTATCGATTCTGGGGCCCGGGCGGGAGAGTGGTCAGTACTTC. Protein sequence: CASSLSILGPGRESGQYF. V gene TRBV27 combines with J gene TRBJ2-7, with 7 bases lining up with TRBD2. Germline trimming cut 0 bases from V and 10 bases from J; bases unmatched to any gene: 21. Looked up from germline, CDR1 is MNHEY and CDR2 is SMNVEV (reference sequence). This CDR3 is 18 amino acids long.

This chain uses TRBV13 with TRBJ2-5; TRBD2 aligns across 15 bases. V gave up 4 bases and J gave up 5 bases; unmatched junction bases: 8. This CDR3 contains 17 residues. CDR1 and CDR2 (germline): PRHDT, FYEKMQ (reference sequence). CDR3 region: CASSSWTSGGGRETQYF. The CDR3 DNA reads as TGTGCCAGCAGCTCCTGGACTAGCGGGGGGGGCCGGGAGACCCAGTACTTC.

This chain uses TRBV5-6 with TRBJ2-7; 8 bases are a match to TRBD1. CDR1 is SGHDT, CDR2 YYEEEE, per germline. J lost 3 bases, V lost 4 bases, and 6 bases had no gene match. This CDR3 contains 14 residues. CDR3 sequence reads: CASSPWDRIYEQYF. The CDR3 DNA reads TGTGCCAGCAGCCCCTGGGACAGGATCTACGAGCAGTACTTC. Full variable domain (missing parts from reference TRBV5-6 and TRBJ2-7): DAGVTQSPTHLIKTRGQQVTLRCSPKSGHDTVSWYQQALGQGPQFIFQYYEEEERQRGNFPDRFSGHQFPNYSSELNVNALLLGDSALYLCASSPWDRIYEQYFGPGTRLTVT.

The CDR3 loop reads CAWSERARGPSPFYEQYF. The CDR3 coding sequence is TGTGCCTGGAGTGAACGTGCGAGGGGGCCTTCCCCATTCTACGAGCAGTACTTC. This chain uses TRBV30 with TRBJ2-7; 7 positions match TRBD1. CDR1 and CDR2 from the germline V gene are GTSNPN and SVGIG (reference sequence). CDR3 length: 18 residues. The junction had 18 bases not matched to a gene; V was cut back by 1 base and J by 3 bases.

The chain carries TRBV6-5 and TRBJ2-1, with 8 bases aligning to TRBD2. J lost 7 bases, V lost 4 bases, and 9 bases had no gene match. Germline V lookup: CDR1 MNHEY, CDR2 SVGAGI. The CDR3 extends over 15 amino acids. Here the CDR3 reads CASSSPRGGLNEQFF. Here the CDR3 DNA reads TGTGCCAGCAGTTCCCCTCGGGGGGGGCTTAATGAGCAGTTCTTC.

The chain recombines TRBV5-4 with TRBJ2-3; TRBD2 matches 8 bases. Trimming cost V 2 bases and J 2 bases; bases outside gene matches: 10. Germline V gives CDR1 SGHNT, CDR2 YYREEE (reference sequence). The length of the CDR3 is 17 residues. CDR3 sequence (DNA): TGTGCCAGCAGCTTTTTTTCGGGGGGGCTGAACACAGATACGCAGTATTTT. Translated, it gives CASSFFSGGLNTDTQYF.

The chain joins TRBV10-2 to TRBJ2-7; 9 nucleotides align to TRBD1. This CDR3 contains 14 residues. Germline CDR1 is WSHSY and CDR2 is SAAADI. With 6 bases clipped from V and 5 bases from J, the junction kept 8 bases outside the gene matches. Here the CDR3 DNA reads TGCGCCAGCAGGGGGACAGGGACGGAGAACGAGCAGTACTTC. The encoded protein is CASRGTGTENEQYF.

V gene TRBV5-1 combines with J gene TRBJ1-2, with 7 bases aligning to TRBD1. V was clipped by 5 bases and J by 7 bases; unmatched bases: 8. Germline V CDR1 and CDR2: SGHRS, YFSETQ. The CDR3 contains 13 residues. CDR3 protein: CASRLEGALGYTF. The DNA for the CDR3 is TGCGCCAGCAGGCTTGAGGGGGCGCTTGGCTACACCTTC.

This sequence joins TRBV5-6 and TRBJ2-1, with TRBD1 identical over 10 bases. Germline CDR1 reads SGHDT; CDR2 reads YYEEEE. Germline trimming cut 4 bases from V and 6 bases from J; bases unmatched to any gene: 10. CDR3 length: 16 amino acids. CDR3 loop: CASSPKTGTGVNEQFF. The CDR3 region has the DNA TGTGCCAGCAGCCCAAAGACCGGGACAGGGGTCAATGAGCAGTTCTTC.

V and J are TRBV2 and TRBJ2-7; TRBD2 might be the D (7 bases). This CDR3 has 15 amino acids. The V and J ends lost 3 bases and 3 bases respectively, with 15 bases between them. Germline CDR1 is SNHLY and CDR2 is FYNNEI. The CDR3 reads CASSDSTRGGYEQYF. The CDR3 bases are TGTGCCAGCAGTGACTCGACTAGGGGGGGCTACGAGCAGTACTTC.

This sequence joins TRBV2 and TRBJ2-7; D perhaps matches TRBD2 (7 bases). Between the trimmed V and J ends, which lost 6 bases and 4 bases, there was a span of 16 bases. In germline, CDR1 is SNHLY, CDR2 FYNNEI. The CDR3 runs 14 residues. CDR3 DNA: TGTGCCAGCAGGATGTCGGGGGGCAAGTACGAGCAGTACTTC. It codes for CASRMSGGKYEQYF.

This chain joins TRBV7-9 and TRBJ2-7, with a possible D match to TRBD1 (5 bases). This CDR3 is 15 amino acids long. Germline values: CDR1 SEHNR, CDR2 FQNEAQ (reference sequence). Trimming took off 5 bases at V and 0 bases at J, with 14 bases between the two ends. The CDR3 DNA sequence: TGTGCCAGCAGCCCCCCAGGGTTCAGCTCCTACGAGCAGTACTTC. It specifies CASSPPGFSSYEQYF.

The chain combines TRBV7-9 with TRBJ1-2, with 7 bases lining up with TRBD1. V was pared by 0 bases and J by 7 bases, with 5 bases of the junction left unmatched. The CDR3 is 14 amino acids. CDR1 is SEHNR, CDR2 FQNEAQ, per germline (reference sequence). The CDR3 spells CASSLAGTEGGYTF. The CDR3 DNA sequence: TGTGCCAGCAGCTTAGCCGGGACAGAAGGTGGCTACACCTTC.

This rearrangement joins TRBV18 to TRBJ2-7; 7 bases align to TRBD1. V gave up 6 bases and J gave up 3 bases; unmatched junction bases: 2. CDR1 is KGHSH and CDR2 is LQKENI in the germline V gene. The CDR3 has 12 residues. The CDR3 region has the DNA TGTGCCAGCTCGGGACAGAACTACGAGCAGTACTTC. As protein: CASSGQNYEQYF. Based on the CDR3 plus reference TRBV18 and TRBJ2-7, the full variable domain is NAGVMQNPRHLVRRRGQEARLRCSPMKGHSHVYWYRQLPEEGLKFMVYLQKENIIDESGMPKERFSAEFPKEGPSILRIQQVVRGDSAAYFCASSGQNYEQYFGPGTRLTVT.

The CDR3 coding sequence is TGTGCCAGCAGCGTGGGACAGGGGGTTGGGGTTTCCTACGAGCAGTACTTC. Residues: CASSVGQGVGVSYEQYF. The chain couples TRBV9 to TRBJ2-7; 11 bases agree with TRBD1. Trimming removed 2 bases from V and 1 base from J; junction bases left unmatched: 8. This CDR3 is built from 17 residues. Germline CDR1 reads SGDLS; CDR2 reads YYNGEE.

This chain connects TRBV7-2 to TRBJ2-3; D perhaps matches TRBD2 (6 bases). The CDR3 totals 17 residues. V lost 2 bases, J lost 2 bases, and 17 bases lay in between. Germline V lookup: CDR1 SGHTA, CDR2 FQGNSA. The CDR3 here is CASSLSFSSGVTDTQYF. The CDR3 region has the DNA TGTGCCAGCAGCTTAAGCTTTAGTAGCGGAGTCACAGATACGCAGTATTTT.

The rearrangement joins TRBV2 to TRBJ2-7; D ambiguous. The V gene's germline CDR1 is SNHLY and CDR2 FYNNEI. The CDR3 is 12 residues long. V lost 4 bases and J 0 bases, leaving 4 bases between the germline ends. The DNA for the CDR3 is TGTGCCAGCAGTGGAGACTCCTACGAGCAGTACTTC. It is translated as CASSGDSYEQYF.

This clone was seen only a few times. V usage is TRBV4-1 and J usage is TRBJ2-3, with TRBD1 matching over 8 bases. Trimming cost V 3 bases and J 5 bases; bases outside gene matches: 10. The CDR3 is made up of 16 amino acids. CDR1 and CDR2 (germline): MGHRA, YSYEKL. CDR3 region: CASSHTQGARVDTQYF. CDR3 in DNA: TGCGCCAGCAGCCACACGCAGGGGGCGCGGGTAGATACGCAGTATTTT.

This clone came up a few times. The chain joins TRBV5-6 to TRBJ2-7; possible D gene TRBD1, 6 bases. Germline V CDR1 and CDR2: SGHDT, YYEEEE. CDR3 size: 13 residues. Between the trimmed V and J ends, which lost 7 bases and 4 bases, there was a span of 15 bases. The CDR3 DNA follows: TGTGCCAGCGCCACCGGGACAACATACGAGCAGTACTTC. It yields the protein CASATGTTYEQYF.

This clone was seen only a few times. The chain is built from TRBV6-5 and TRBJ1-6; D perhaps matches TRBD1 (5 bases). Germline V gene lookup returns CDR1 MNHEY and CDR2 SVGAGI. Trimming took 0 bases from V and 9 from J, leaving 12 bases between them. The CDR3 extends over 15 amino acids. CDR3 nucleotide sequence: TGTGCCAGCAGTTACTCGAATGGGGCCTCTTCACCCCTCCACTTT. This encodes CASSYSNGASSPLHF.

This clone occurred once. The chain employs TRBV7-3 and TRBJ2-7; no firm D call. Trimming stripped 5 bases from V and 0 bases from J, with 5 bases between. Germline CDR1 is SGHTA and CDR2 is FQGTGA. CDR3 size: 12 residues. Written as DNA, the CDR3 is TGTGCCAGCAGCGCTAGCTCCTACGAGCAGTACTTC. Translation gives CASSASSYEQYF. The entire variable domain, with the rest obtained from reference TRBV7-3 and TRBJ2-7, is as follows: GAGVSQTPSNKVTEKGKYVELRCDPISGHTALYWYRQSLGQGPEFLIYFQGTGAADDSGLPNDRFFAVRPEGSVSTLKIQRTERGDSAVYLCASSASSYEQYFGPGTRLTVT.

The CDR3 sequence: CASSIEVDRGAFF. CDR3 nucleotide sequence: TGTGCCAGTAGTATAGAGGTCGACAGAGGAGCTTTCTTT. This chain uses TRBV19 with TRBJ1-1; a weak D match, TRBD1 (5 bases). This CDR3 is built from 13 residues. Trimming stripped 0 bases from V and 10 bases from J, with 12 bases between. CDR1 and CDR2 from the germline V gene are LNHDA and SQIVND (reference sequence).

The V call is TRBV5-1, the J call TRBJ2-3; D possibly corresponds to TRBD1 (6 bases). Trimming cost V 2 bases and J 2 bases, with 12 bases left between them. In germline, CDR1 is SGHRS, CDR2 YFSETQ. This CDR3 region has 15 residues. The chain's CDR3 is CASSLQGLVTDTQYF. CDR3 nucleotide sequence: TGCGCCAGCAGCTTACAGGGTTTAGTCACAGATACGCAGTATTTT.

The chain links TRBV18 to TRBJ2-7; possibly TRBD1 for D (6 bases). Germline assignment: CDR1 KGHSH and CDR2 LQKENI. Trimming pared 2 bases from V and 6 bases from J, leaving 14 bases between. This CDR3 is built from 14 residues. CDR3 amino acids: CASSPGDNPGEQYF. As DNA, the CDR3 is TGTGCCAGCTCACCAGGGGACAACCCGGGCGAGCAGTACTTC.

This clone has more than one count but fewer than ten. The V and J genes are TRBV18 and TRBJ1-2; D remains ambiguous. The CDR3 runs 12 residues. Germline CDR1 is KGHSH and CDR2 is LQKENI. V was trimmed by 6 bases and J by 5 bases, leaving 10 bases between them. This chain's CDR3 is CASSQTGYGYTF. CDR3 nucleotides: TGTGCCAGCTCTCAAACCGGGTATGGCTACACCTTC.

This chain joins TRBV27 and TRBJ2-5, with 8 bases lining up with TRBD1. V was pared by 2 bases and J by 4 bases, with 3 bases of the junction left unmatched. This CDR3 has 14 amino acids. The germline V gene has CDR1 MNHEY and CDR2 SMNVEV (reference sequence). The CDR3 spells CASSLNRGTETQYF. The DNA for the CDR3 is TGTGCCAGCAGTTTAAACAGGGGGACAGAGACCCAGTACTTC.